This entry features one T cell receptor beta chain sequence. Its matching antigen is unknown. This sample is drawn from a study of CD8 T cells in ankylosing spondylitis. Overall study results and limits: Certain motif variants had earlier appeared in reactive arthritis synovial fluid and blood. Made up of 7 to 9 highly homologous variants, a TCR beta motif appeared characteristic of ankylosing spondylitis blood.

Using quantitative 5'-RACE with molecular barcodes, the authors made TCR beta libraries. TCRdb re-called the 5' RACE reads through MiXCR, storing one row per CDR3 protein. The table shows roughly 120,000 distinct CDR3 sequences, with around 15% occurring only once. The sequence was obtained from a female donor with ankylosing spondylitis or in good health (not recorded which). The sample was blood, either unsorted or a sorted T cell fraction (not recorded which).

The CDR3 nucleotides read TGTGCCAGCAGCTTATTGGGGGGGCCCTACAATGAGCAGTTCTTC. Amino acid sequence: CASSLLGGPYNEQFF. The V gene is TRBV7-9, the J gene TRBJ2-1, with D perhaps matching TRBD2 (7 bases). V gave up 2 bases and J gave up 2 bases, with 10 bases separating them. Germline V gives CDR1 SEHNR, CDR2 FQNEAQ (reference sequence). This CDR3 comprises 15 residues.